One and the same sample provided the 10 T cell receptor beta chains below, sequenced in a study of blood T cell repertoires in COVID-19. Method: immunoSEQ multiplex PCR; TCRdb's copy keeps in-frame clones and lacks some. The sample records 130,000 to 150,000 clones, approximately 86% being singletons. Sequences were obtained from peripheral blood. Every receptor here comes from a woman aged 40 to 49 with active or convalescent COVID-19.

Written as DNA, the CDR3 is TGTGCCAGCAGCTTAGGAGGCCTTGGCACTGAAGCTTTCTTT. As protein: CASSLGGLGTEAFF. The gene calls are TRBV11-3 and TRBJ1-1, with D unclear. CDR1 is SGHNT, CDR2 YENEEA, per germline. The CDR3 has 14 residues. The V and J ends lost 1 base and 4 bases respectively, with 10 bases between them.

This chain uses TRBV7-6 with TRBJ2-6; 8 positions match TRBD2. The V gene end was trimmed by 5 bases and the J gene end by 2 bases; junction bases not matched to a gene: 11. The CDR3 is made up of 18 amino acids. The V gene's germline CDR1 is SGHVS and CDR2 FNYEAQ. The chain's CDR3 is CASSPSSGRGAGANVLTF. The CDR3 DNA reads as TGTGCCAGCAGCCCCTCAAGCGGGAGAGGAGCTGGGGCCAACGTCCTGACTTTC. Filled out from reference TRBV7-6 and TRBJ2-6, the complete variable domain reads GAGVSQSPRYKVTKRGQDVALRCDPISGHVSLYWYRQALGQGPEFLTYFNYEAQQDKSGLPNDRFSAERPEGSISTLTIQRTEQRDSAMYRCASSPSSGRGAGANVLTFGAGSRLTVL.

This clone was recorded once. The chain carries TRBV28 and TRBJ2-6; D is unclear. Trimming took 6 bases from V and 6 from J, leaving 12 bases between them. CDR3 size: 14 residues. Germline CDR1 is MDHEN and CDR2 is SYDVKM. The CDR3, as DNA: TGTGCCAGCAGGGTCTGGTTAGAGGCCAACGTCCTGACTTTC. Residues: CASRVWLEANVLTF.

The chain uses TRBV6-5 and TRBJ1-2; D gene ambiguous. The germline CDR1 and CDR2 sequences are MNHEY and SVGAGI. The CDR3 runs 12 residues. The V and J ends lost 7 bases and 0 bases respectively, with 6 bases between them. The CDR3: CASTTSNYGYTF. Here the CDR3 DNA reads TGTGCCAGCACTACTTCTAACTATGGCTACACCTTC.

The rearrangement links TRBV7-2 to TRBJ2-7; the D gene is possibly TRBD2 (5 bases). The CDR3 extends over 13 amino acids. Germline V gene data show CDR1 as SGHTA and CDR2 as FQGNSA. Between the trimmed V and J ends, which lost 5 bases and 2 bases, there was a span of 10 bases. CDR3 sequence reads: CASSARGTYEQYF. The CDR3 region has the DNA TGTGCCAGCAGCGCCCGGGGAACCTACGAGCAGTACTTC.

This clone was recorded once. The chain carries TRBV6-4 and TRBJ1-2; 8 nucleotides line up with TRBD1. V lost 6 bases to trimming and J lost 2 bases; unmatched junction nucleotides: 5. Germline assignment: CDR1 MRHNA and CDR2 SNTAGT. The CDR3 has 14 residues. CDR3 DNA: TGTGCCAGCAGCCCCCGGGACAGGAACTATGGCTACACCTTC. It is translated as CASSPRDRNYGYTF.

The chain has TRBV28 and TRBJ1-1; 8 nucleotides align to TRBD1. The J segment lost 6 bases and the V segment lost 7 bases, leaving 10 bases of the junction unmatched. The CDR3 covers 14 residues. Looked up from germline, CDR1 is MDHEN and CDR2 is SYDVKM. For the CDR3, the DNA is TGTGCCAGCACCCGGACAGGGTCGAGGGCTGAAGCTTTCTTT. Encoded protein: CASTRTGSRAEAFF.

The rearrangement links TRBV4-3 to TRBJ1-3; D not resolved. Germline CDR1 LGHNA, CDR2 YSLEER. V was cut by 0 bases and J by 4 bases, with 19 bases left in between. This CDR3 contains 18 residues. As DNA, the CDR3 is TGCGCCAGCAGCCAAGATGTGGCCTCGGGAGGAATCGGAAACACCATATATTTT. This gives the protein CASSQDVASGGIGNTIYF.

This clone was counted once. The chain joins TRBV27 to TRBJ2-1; 11 bases agree with TRBD2. The CDR3 is made up of 18 amino acids. With 0 bases clipped from V and 7 bases from J, the junction kept 11 bases outside the gene matches. Per germline, CDR1 MNHEY and CDR2 SMNVEV (reference sequence). CDR3 nucleotides: TGTGCCAGCAGTTTATCGAGTCCCCTAGCGGGAGGTCGGAATGAGCAGTTCTTC. It yields the protein CASSLSSPLAGGRNEQFF.

The chain couples TRBV3-1 (or the pseudogene TRBV3-2) to TRBJ2-7; D not resolved. Germline values: CDR1 LGHDT, CDR2 YNNKEL (reference sequence). V was trimmed by 1 base and J by 2 bases, leaving 15 bases between them. The CDR3 totals 16 residues. CDR3 DNA sequence: TGTGCCAGCAGCCAAGTCCTCCGACAAGGCCCCTACGAGCAGTACTTC. Its protein is CASSQVLRQGPYEQYF.